One and the same sample provided the 4 T cell receptor beta chains below, sequenced in a study of T cells in Graves' hyperthyroidism and ophthalmopathy. Amplification yielded TCR beta CDR3 regions, with RNA transcripts as the source. The TCR CDR3 was amplified in a first-round RT-PCR using the HTBI primer set. Via MiXCR, TCRdb re-called the multiplex PCR reads, giving one row per CDR3 protein. The sample lists around 340,000 distinct CDR3 sequences, roughly 13% seen once, with 20% to 25% in the top ten. Input material: blood. Source of these receptors: a woman in her twenties or thirties with Graves' hyperthyroidism.

This clonotype was recorded a few times. The V and J genes are TRBV20-1 and TRBJ2-7; D may correspond to TRBD1 or TRBD2 (6 bases each). The CDR3 consists of 15 residues. Trimming cost V 3 bases and J 1 base, with 16 bases left between them. Germline CDR1 and CDR2: DFQATT and SNEGSKA (reference sequence). Written as DNA, the CDR3 is TGCAGTGCTAGTTTCCCAGGGGAGGTTTCCTACGAGCAGTACTTC. Its protein product is CSASFPGEVSYEQYF.

V usage is TRBV20-1 and J usage is TRBJ2-3; D not certain. V was cut by 6 bases and J by 4 bases, with 14 bases left in between. This CDR3 spans 13 amino acids. The germline V gene encodes CDR1 DFQATT and CDR2 SNEGSKA (reference sequence). This CDR3 reads CSALTPPPDTQYF. For the CDR3, the DNA is TGCAGTGCGCTTACCCCACCACCAGATACGCAGTATTTT.

The table lists this clonotype with a few counts. This sequence joins TRBV20-1 and TRBJ2-2; 7 bases are shared with TRBD1. The CDR3 sequence is 15 residues long. Germline V gene lookup returns CDR1 DFQATT and CDR2 SNEGSKA (reference sequence). Trimming removed 6 bases from V and 2 bases from J; junction bases left unmatched: 9. In DNA, the CDR3 is TGCAGTGCCGCTGAGGGACAGCGAAACACCGGGGAGCTGTTTTTT. Translating gives CSAAEGQRNTGELFF.

There are many counts of this clonotype. The rearrangement links TRBV12-3 or TRBV12-4 to TRBJ1-1; D remains unclear. The CDR3 consists of 13 residues. The V end lost 3 bases, the J end lost 1 base, and 6 bases lay between the germline ends. The CDR3 DNA follows: TGTGCCAGCAGTTTCGCCCAGAACACTGAAGCTTTCTTT. Translating gives CASSFAQNTEAFF.